Here is one T cell receptor (beta chain) with its context. This record comes from a study of blood T cell repertoires in COVID-19. Sequencing used immunoSEQ multiplex PCR; TCRdb keeps in-frame clones, though not all of them. The table records around 250,000 clones, 82% of them present only once. The CDR3 runs to 15 residues. CDR1 and CDR2 (germline): GTSNPN, SVGIG (reference sequence). Trimming took 1 base from V and 0 from J, leaving 9 bases between them. The rearrangement uses TRBV30 and TRBJ1-4, with a tentative D call TRBD1 (5 bases). Sequencing input: PBMCs or T cells enriched from blood (not recorded which). The TCR sequence derives from a man aged 40-49 years who had been exposed to COVID-19. The CDR3 spells CAWSGARATNEKLFF. The CDR3 nucleotides are TGTGCCTGGAGTGGGGCCAGGGCAACTAATGAAAAACTGTTTTTT.